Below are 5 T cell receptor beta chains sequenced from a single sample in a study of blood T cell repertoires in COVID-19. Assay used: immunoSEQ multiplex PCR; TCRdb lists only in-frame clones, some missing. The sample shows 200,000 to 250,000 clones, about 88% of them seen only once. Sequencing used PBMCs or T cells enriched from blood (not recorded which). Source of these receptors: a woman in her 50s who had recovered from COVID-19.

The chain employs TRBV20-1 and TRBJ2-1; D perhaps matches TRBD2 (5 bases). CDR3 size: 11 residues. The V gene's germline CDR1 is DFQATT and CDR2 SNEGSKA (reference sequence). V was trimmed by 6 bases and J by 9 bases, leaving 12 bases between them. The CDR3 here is CSASLAGEQFF. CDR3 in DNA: TGCAGTGCCTCTCTAGCAGGTGAGCAGTTCTTC.

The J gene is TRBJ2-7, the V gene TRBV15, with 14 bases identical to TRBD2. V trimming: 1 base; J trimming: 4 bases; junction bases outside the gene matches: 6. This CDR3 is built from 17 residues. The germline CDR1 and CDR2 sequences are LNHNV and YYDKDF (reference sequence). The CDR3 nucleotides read TGTGCCACCAGCAGAGGTGCGACTAGCGGGAGGGTATACGAGCAGTACTTC. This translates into CATSRGATSGRVYEQYF.

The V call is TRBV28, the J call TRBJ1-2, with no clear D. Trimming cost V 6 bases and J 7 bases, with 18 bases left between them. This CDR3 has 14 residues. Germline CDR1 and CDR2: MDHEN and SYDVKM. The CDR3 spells CASSGAVGVSGYTF. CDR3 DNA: TGTGCCAGCAGCGGAGCGGTGGGAGTAAGTGGCTACACCTTC.

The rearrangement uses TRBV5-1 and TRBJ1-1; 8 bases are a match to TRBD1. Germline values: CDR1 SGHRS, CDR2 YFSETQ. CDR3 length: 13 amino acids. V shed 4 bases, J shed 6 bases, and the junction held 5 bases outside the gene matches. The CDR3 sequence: CASSVDRAAEAFF. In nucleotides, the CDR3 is TGCGCCAGCAGCGTGGACAGGGCCGCTGAAGCTTTCTTT.

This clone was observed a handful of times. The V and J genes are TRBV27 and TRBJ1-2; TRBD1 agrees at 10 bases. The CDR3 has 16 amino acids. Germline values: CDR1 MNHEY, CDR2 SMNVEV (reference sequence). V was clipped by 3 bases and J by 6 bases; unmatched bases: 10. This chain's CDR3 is CASSFSPGQGIHGYTF. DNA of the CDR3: TGTGCCAGCAGTTTCTCGCCGGGACAGGGGATTCATGGCTACACCTTC.